The 4 T cell receptor beta chains given below trace back to one sample, sequenced in a study of CD8+CD57+ T cells in acquired aplastic anemia. For CDR3 and TCR beta VDJ profiling, genomic DNA was the template used. TCRdb itself ran the reads through MiXCR, one entry per CDR3 protein. Of some 170,000 distinct CDR3 sequences in the sample, more than 60% were seen once. It was patients with CD8+CD57+ cell expansion by flow cytometry who were chosen for sequencing. Sequencing input: sorted CD4+, CD8+, or CD8+CD57+ T cells (not recorded which) from PBMCs. The receptors originated from a human donor with aplastic anemia.

The rearrangement joins TRBV7-3 to TRBJ2-1, with D hard to call. The V end was cut by 2 bases, the J end by 8 bases, with 13 bases between. This CDR3 is built from 14 residues. The V gene's germline CDR1 is SGHTA and CDR2 FQGTGA. CDR3 residues: CASSLSGSSYEQFF. The CDR3 coding sequence is TGTGCCAGCAGCTTATCTGGATCCAGCTATGAGCAGTTCTTC.

This CDR3 reads CSVGGLAEDQFF. The CDR3 region has the DNA TGCAGCGTTGGAGGACTAGCGGAGGACCAGTTCTTC. The chain couples TRBV29-1 to TRBJ2-1; TRBD2 agrees at 10 bases. With 4 bases clipped from V and 13 bases from J, the junction kept 7 bases outside the gene matches. The V gene's germline CDR1 is SQVTM and CDR2 ANQGSEA. This CDR3 has 12 residues.

Many counts were recorded for this clonotype. The genes are TRBV9 and TRBJ1-1, with D unresolved. The germline gives CDR1 SGDLS, CDR2 YYNGEE. CDR3 length equals 15 residues. The V and J ends lost 4 bases and 0 bases respectively, with 13 bases between them. The CDR3 DNA reads as TGTGCCAGCAGCCCTCGAGGGAATATGAACACTGAAGCTTTCTTT. Translation gives CASSPRGNMNTEAFF.

This clonotype was observed a single time. The genes are TRBV2 and TRBJ2-7, with unresolved D. V was trimmed by 3 bases and J by 2 bases, leaving 8 bases between them. The length of the CDR3 is 13 residues. Looked up from germline, CDR1 is SNHLY and CDR2 is FYNNEI. The CDR3 DNA is TGTGCCAGCAGTGAGGCTCGACCCTACGAGCAGTACTTC. Its protein product is CASSEARPYEQYF.